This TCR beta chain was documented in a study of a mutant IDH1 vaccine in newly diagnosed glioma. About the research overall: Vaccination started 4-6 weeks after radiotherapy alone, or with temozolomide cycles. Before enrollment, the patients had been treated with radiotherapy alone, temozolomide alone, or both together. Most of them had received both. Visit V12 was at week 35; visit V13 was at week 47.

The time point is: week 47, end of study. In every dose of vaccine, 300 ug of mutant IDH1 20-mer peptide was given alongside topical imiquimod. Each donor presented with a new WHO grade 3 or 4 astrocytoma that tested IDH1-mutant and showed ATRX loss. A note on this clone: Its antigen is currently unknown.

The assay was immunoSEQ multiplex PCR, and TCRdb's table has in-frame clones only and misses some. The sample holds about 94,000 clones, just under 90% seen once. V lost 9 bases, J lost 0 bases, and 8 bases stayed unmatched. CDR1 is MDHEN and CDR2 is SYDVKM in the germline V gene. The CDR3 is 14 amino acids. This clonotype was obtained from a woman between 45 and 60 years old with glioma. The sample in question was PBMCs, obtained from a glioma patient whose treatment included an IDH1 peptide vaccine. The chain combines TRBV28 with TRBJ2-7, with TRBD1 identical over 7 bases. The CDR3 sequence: CASHTRDSSYEQYF. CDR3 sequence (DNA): TGTGCCAGTCATACCCGGGACAGCTCCTACGAGCAGTACTTC.